This T cell receptor (beta chain) was identified in a study of human T cells and chemical hapten exposure. Study context: Donors were sensitized with 2% DPC on the upper inner arm. Findings and limits, study-wide: It should be noted that donors had alopecia, so their immune response may differ from healthy people's. After DPC sensitization, TCRs above 1 in 1000 frequency showed no change.

The V gene end was trimmed by 4 bases and the J gene end by 4 bases; junction bases not matched to a gene: 2. The V gene's germline CDR1 is SEHNR and CDR2 FQNEAQ (reference sequence). The CDR3 runs 14 residues. Using its own MiXCR run on the RACE reads, TCRdb lists one record per CDR3 protein. Of some 96,000 distinct CDR3 sequences listed, around 9.3% are singletons. Time point in this sample: patch test 2, 6 weeks after DPC sensitization. Sample treatment: therapeutic diphenylcyclopropenone sensitization with weekly scalp DPC. This clonotype was seen repeatedly, ten times or more. Antigen specificity is unknown.

The sequence came from a woman aged 35 to 49 with alopecia areata. Some clones in this sample may be carry-over from other donors' samples. The chain is built from TRBV7-9 and TRBJ2-3; 10 bases are a match to TRBD1. Sequenced material: whole blood, taken in connection with sensitization to the hapten diphenylcyclopropenone (DPC). The CDR3 DNA is TGTGCCAGCAGCTGGGACAGGGGAGCAGATACGCAGTATTTT. Protein product: CASSWDRGADTQYF.